The rows below give T cell receptor beta chains drawn from one sample of a study of T cell changes during pregnancy in multiple sclerosis. The data were produced by immunoSEQ multiplex PCR, yet TCRdb's version contains in-frame clones alone and is incomplete. The sample gives about 100,000 clones, 94% of which show up once; 0.7% to 0.9% is in the top ten. The sequencing used peripheral blood, collected before pregnancy. The receptors here all came from a female donor with multiple sclerosis, enrolled in a pregnancy study. Both conserved end residues are part of each CDR3. D genes are given only for firm matches.

cdr3_aa cdr3_nt j_call d_call v_call
CASSYSGTSGRHEQFF TGTGCCAGCAGTTACTCTGGGACTAGCGGGAGGCATGAGCAGTTCTTC TRBJ2-1 TRBD2 TRBV6-5
CASSFTAAETQYF TGTGCCAGCAGCTTTACAGCTGCGGAGACCCAGTACTTC TRBJ2-5 NA TRBV5-4
CASSLVGGETDTQYF TGCGCCAGCAGCTTGGTGGGGGGGGAGACAGATACGCAGTATTTT TRBJ2-3 TRBD2 TRBV5-1
CALEPTGVGYGYTF TGTGCCTTGGAACCGACAGGGGTTGGTTATGGCTACACCTTC TRBJ1-2 TRBD1 TRBV30
CSVGGLALDEQYF TGCAGCGTGGGGGGACTAGCTTTGGACGAGCAGTACTTC TRBJ2-7 TRBD2 TRBV29-1
CSVATSAYNEQFF TGCAGCGTTGCCACTAGCGCCTACAATGAGCAGTTCTTC TRBJ2-1 TRBD2 TRBV29-1
CASSLFGGNEQFF TGTGCCAGCAGCTTGTTCGGGGGCAATGAGCAGTTCTTC TRBJ2-1 NA TRBV5-4
CASSLGLAGVGELFF TGTGCCAGCAGCCTAGGACTAGCGGGCGTGGGGGAGCTGTTTTTT TRBJ2-2 TRBD2 TRBV7-8
CAWRGGAEAFF TGTGCCTGGAGGGGGGGAGCTGAAGCTTTCTTT TRBJ1-1 NA TRBV30
CASSPGGGVLTGELFF TGCGCCAGCAGCCCGGGGGGGGGAGTGCTCACCGGGGAGCTGTTTTTT TRBJ2-2 TRBD2 TRBV4-1